The 26 T cell receptor beta chains reported below all come from one sample, sequenced in a study of CXCR3-negative and CXCR3-positive naive CD8 T cells. 5' RACE that incorporated UMI labels was used to prepare the TRB cDNA libraries. TCRdb reprocessed the 5' RACE reads and keeps a single row for each CDR3 protein, giving no DNA. Its clone listing holds about 130,000 distinct CDR3 sequences. What was sequenced was naive CXCR3- CD8+ T cells from blood. Subset given: CD45RO-CCR7+CD27+CD95- naive CD8+ T cells lacking CXCR3 (TNR3-). These TCRs come from a human donor in good health. Some clones in this sample may be carry-over from other donors' samples.

The chain joins TRBV6-1 to TRBJ2-7; TCRdb names TRBD2, which stays unverified in the absence of DNA. Per germline, CDR1 MNHNS and CDR2 SASEGT. The CDR3 covers 15 residues. This CDR3 is CASSELKLDTYEQYF.

The chain is built from TRBV3-1 and TRBJ2-5; TCRdb names TRBD1, which stays unverified in the absence of DNA. The CDR3 has 13 residues. Looked up from germline, CDR1 is LGHDT and CDR2 is YNNKEL (reference sequence). The CDR3 reads CASSPISGGTQYF.

The CDR3 is CASSPTGAIPYNEQFF. The V gene is TRBV9, the J gene TRBJ2-1; with no DNA, the TCRdb D assignment of TRBD1 cannot be verified. CDR1 and CDR2 (germline): SGDLS, YYNGEE. The CDR3 runs to 16 residues.

The chain employs TRBV15 and TRBJ2-1; TCRdb proposes TRBD1, but this gene call is untestable without DNA. Germline V gene data show CDR1 as LNHNV and CDR2 as YYDKDF (reference sequence). There are 15 residues in the CDR3. The CDR3 spells CATSAGTERNNEQFF.

V and J are TRBV12-3 or TRBV12-4 and TRBJ2-2. This CDR3 has 13 amino acids. This chain's CDR3 is CASSLRITGELFF.

The rearrangement uses TRBV12-3 or TRBV12-4 and TRBJ2-7; TCRdb proposes TRBD1, but this gene call is untestable without DNA. There are 15 residues in the CDR3. The CDR3 here is CASSSQGAPPYEQYF.

The V gene is TRBV28, the J gene TRBJ2-7. This CDR3 spans 17 amino acids. In germline, CDR1 is MDHEN, CDR2 SYDVKM. The CDR3 loop is CASSLFGDRYTAYEQYF.

The chain employs TRBV12-3 or TRBV12-4 and TRBJ2-7. The CDR3 length is 13 residues. CDR3 in amino acids: CASSLAYVGEQYF.

This chain uses TRBV10-3 with TRBJ2-3. Germline V gene lookup returns CDR1 ENHRY and CDR2 SYGVKD. The CDR3 is 15 amino acids. The CDR3 is CAISESAQTTDTQYF.

This sequence joins TRBV7-9 and TRBJ1-2; TCRdb names TRBD1, which stays unverified in the absence of DNA. CDR1 is SEHNR and CDR2 is FQNEAQ in the germline V gene (reference sequence). This CDR3 comprises 15 residues. The CDR3 reads CASSLPPGVQRGYTF.

The J gene is TRBJ2-7, the V gene TRBV12-3 or TRBV12-4. The CDR3 extends over 12 amino acids. The CDR3 region is CASSLVKYEQYF.

This rearrangement joins TRBV7-2 to TRBJ2-3; the TCRdb D gene call, TRBD1, has no DNA to confirm it. Germline V gene data show CDR1 as SGHTA and CDR2 as FQGNSA. CDR3 length equals 16 residues. The CDR3 loop is CASSFETGGWTDTQYF.

CDR3 sequence reads: CASSYRDRGNEQFF. This sequence joins TRBV6-2 or TRBV6-3 and TRBJ2-1; lacking DNA, the TRBD1 call made by TCRdb goes unchecked. This CDR3 has 14 amino acids. Germline CDR1 and CDR2: MNHEY and SVGEGT.

The rearrangement uses TRBV12-3 or TRBV12-4 and TRBJ2-5; TCRdb indicates TRBD1, and absent DNA this call remains unverified. There are 12 residues in the CDR3. CDR3 residues: CASSSGAETQYF.

This chain uses TRBV9 with TRBJ1-5; TCRdb indicates TRBD1, and absent DNA this call remains unverified. Per germline, CDR1 SGDLS and CDR2 YYNGEE. This CDR3 has 14 amino acids. CDR3: CASSQWDSDQPQHF.

The V call is TRBV21-1, the J call TRBJ2-7. TRBV21-1 is annotated as a pseudogene. The CDR3 is 14 residues long. CDR3 region: CASSKAWGRNEQYF.

This chain links TRBV19 with TRBJ2-7; TCRdb returns TRBD1, unconfirmable since there is no DNA. Germline loops: CDR1 LNHDA, CDR2 SQIVND (reference sequence). This CDR3 spans 14 amino acids. The CDR3 sequence: CASSMGVQTNEQYF.

The chain joins TRBV28 to TRBJ1-5. CDR1 MDHEN and CDR2 SYDVKM come from the germline V gene. There are 16 residues in the CDR3. This CDR3 reads CASSLFTGAPHQPQHF.

The J gene is TRBJ2-3, the V gene TRBV29-1. The CDR3 sequence is 12 residues long. CDR1 and CDR2 (germline): SQVTM, ANQGSEA. CDR3 loop: CSVRFMGDTQYF.

The chain uses TRBV23-1 and TRBJ2-1; TCRdb lists TRBD1, though no DNA is available to test this call. TRBV23-1 belongs to the ORF category, with a function that is uncertain. This CDR3 is 16 amino acids long. The CDR3 sequence is CASIRRGPLGYNEQFF.

This sequence joins TRBV29-1 and TRBJ2-7; the D call from TCRdb, TRBD1, cannot be confirmed without DNA. The CDR3 totals 13 residues. Looked up from germline, CDR1 is SQVTM and CDR2 is ANQGSEA. This CDR3 reads CSVLRTGSYEQYF.

The V and J genes are TRBV9 and TRBJ2-7; there is no DNA to check the TCRdb D call of TRBD1. The length of the CDR3 is 16 residues. CDR1 is SGDLS and CDR2 is YYNGEE in the germline V gene. The CDR3 region is CASSVGSGAGSYEQYF.

The chain has TRBV29-1 and TRBJ2-7; the D call of TRBD1 rests on TCRdb alone, since no DNA is present to check it. CDR1 SQVTM and CDR2 ANQGSEA come from the germline V gene. CDR3 length equals 13 residues. The CDR3 spells CSVRGTSSYEQYF.

The chain recombines TRBV29-1 with TRBJ2-5; as DNA is missing, the TRBD1 call by TCRdb cannot be tested. The germline gives CDR1 SQVTM, CDR2 ANQGSEA. The CDR3 is made up of 13 amino acids. CDR3 loop: CSVEGDSEETQYF.

The chain links TRBV6-2 or TRBV6-3 to TRBJ2-1; TCRdb's D call, TRBD2, is unchecked because there is no DNA. The CDR3 extends over 16 amino acids. Germline CDR1 and CDR2: MNHEY and SVGEGT. The CDR3 is CASRQRTGFSYNEQFF.

The CDR3 loop reads CSARGQYQETQYF. V and J are TRBV20-1 and TRBJ2-5. The CDR3 consists of 13 residues. Germline V gene data show CDR1 as DFQATT and CDR2 as SNEGSKA (reference sequence).